These 29 T cell receptor beta chains originate from one sample sequenced in a study of identical twins. From the 5' RACE reads, TCRdb called clonotypes with MiXCR, one entry per CDR3 protein. The sample includes about 190,000 distinct CDR3 sequences, around a sixth of them seen just once. The sample also formed part of further work on T cells expressing NK-cell markers.

Specimen: CD8+ T cells sorted from blood. These receptors were taken from a woman aged 18-29 years in good health.

The chain carries TRBV4-1 and TRBJ1-1; a possible D gene is TRBD1 (5 bases). Germline V gene sequence: CDR1 MGHRA, CDR2 YSYEKL. The CDR3 runs to 13 residues. Trimming took 4 bases from V and 7 from J, leaving 13 bases between them. The CDR3 DNA is TGCGCCAGCAGCCCCCGAGAGGGGCGTGAAGCTTTCTTT. It translates to CASSPREGREAFF.

This chain connects TRBV7-8 to TRBJ2-1; 9 bases agree with TRBD1. The V gene's germline CDR1 is SGHVS and CDR2 FQNEAQ. Losses at the gene ends were 4 bases for V and 2 bases for J; bases not matched to a gene: 3. The CDR3 contains 15 residues. CDR3 nucleotides: TGTGCCAGCAGCTCCGACAGGGGGGCCTACAATGAGCAGTTCTTC. Residues: CASSSDRGAYNEQFF.

The chain is built from TRBV10-3 and TRBJ1-1; D gene unclear. CDR1 is ENHRY, CDR2 SYGVKD, per germline. The CDR3 is 14 residues long. Trimming removed 0 bases from V and 1 base from J, with 6 bases in between. DNA for the CDR3: TGTGCCATCAGTGAGTCCGCCGGGAACACTGAAGCTTTCTTT. This codes for CAISESAGNTEAFF.

V usage is TRBV9 and J usage is TRBJ2-3; 11 bases map to TRBD1. CDR1 is SGDLS, CDR2 YYNGEE, per germline. The CDR3 is 18 residues long. The ends lost 0 bases at V and 3 bases at J; junction bases unmatched: 9. The chain's CDR3 is CASSVEKEGQGETDTQYF. The CDR3 region has the DNA TGTGCCAGCAGCGTAGAAAAAGAGGGACAGGGGGAAACAGATACGCAGTATTTT.

The chain links TRBV12-3 or TRBV12-4 to TRBJ2-7, with D uncertain. V lost 0 bases and J 6 bases, leaving 12 bases between the germline ends. The CDR3 has 14 amino acids. The DNA for the CDR3 is TGTGCCAGCAGTTTAGCGGCGGACGTCGGCGAGCAGTACTTC. The encoded protein is CASSLAADVGEQYF.

This clonotype was detected a few times. The rearrangement links TRBV10-3 to TRBJ2-7, with D unresolved. V lost 0 bases, J lost 0 bases, and 12 bases lay in between. Germline V gene lookup returns CDR1 ENHRY and CDR2 SYGVKD. The CDR3 consists of 16 residues. The CDR3 reads CAISESHGARSYEQYF. Here the CDR3 DNA reads TGTGCCATCAGTGAGTCTCATGGTGCTCGCTCCTACGAGCAGTACTTC.

This sequence joins TRBV20-1 and TRBJ1-1, with 7 bases matching TRBD1. CDR1 and CDR2 from the germline V gene are DFQATT and SNEGSKA (reference sequence). The CDR3 has 15 residues. Trimming cost V 2 bases and J 7 bases; bases outside gene matches: 13. CDR3 protein: CSARPDRESGIEAFF. CDR3 nucleotide sequence: TGCAGTGCTAGACCCGACAGGGAAAGTGGAATTGAAGCTTTCTTT.

This clonotype has more than one count but fewer than ten. The chain uses TRBV5-5 and TRBJ2-4; D might be TRBD2 (6 bases). The germline CDR1 and CDR2 sequences are SGHKS and YYEKEE (reference sequence). The CDR3 is made up of 15 amino acids. Trimming cost V 0 bases and J 6 bases, with 13 bases left between them. CDR3 sequence reads: CASSLGARAGNIQYF. In nucleotides, the CDR3 is TGTGCCAGCAGCTTGGGGGCCCGAGCGGGAAACATTCAGTACTTC.

The rearrangement uses TRBV5-1 and TRBJ2-1, with D possibly TRBD1 on 6 matching bases. V lost 4 bases and J lost 9, with 17 bases in between. This CDR3 is 14 amino acids long. Germline-derived CDR1 and CDR2 are SGHRS and YFSETQ. The DNA for the CDR3 is TGCGCCAGCAGCCCGGTTACAGGGATTAGTGAGCAGTTCTTC. Translating gives CASSPVTGISEQFF. The full variable domain, completed using reference TRBV5-1 and TRBJ2-1, is KAGVTQTPRYLIKTRGQQVTLSCSPISGHRSVSWYQQTPGQGLQFLFEYFSETQRNKGNFPGRFSGRQFSNSRSEMNVSTLELGDSALYLCASSPVTGISEQFFGPGTRLTVL.

This clonotype showed up just a few times. This chain joins TRBV4-1 and TRBJ2-1; 13 bases fit TRBD2. Trimming took 0 bases from V and 8 from J; bases not matched to a gene: 7. Germline assignment: CDR1 MGHRA and CDR2 YSYEKL. The CDR3 is 17 amino acids. CDR3 DNA: TGCGCCAGCAGCCAAGAACTAGCGGGGGGGCTAGTTGATGAGCAGTTCTTC. As protein: CASSQELAGGLVDEQFF.

V usage is TRBV7-9 and J usage is TRBJ2-1; TRBD1 matches 9 bases. V lost 6 bases to trimming and J lost 3 bases; unmatched junction nucleotides: 6. This CDR3 has 15 residues. The germline gives CDR1 SEHNR, CDR2 FQNEAQ (reference sequence). CDR3: CASRGRQGVYNEQFF. The DNA of the CDR3 is TGTGCCAGCAGAGGCCGACAGGGGGTCTACAATGAGCAGTTCTTC.

This clonotype was detected many times. CDR3 coding DNA: TGTGCCAGCAGTTTCGGGCCCTACACTGAAGCTTTCTTT. Translating it yields CASSFGPYTEAFF. The genes are TRBV6-2 or TRBV6-3 and TRBJ1-1; D unclear. The CDR3 consists of 13 residues. Trimming shortened V by 4 bases and J by 3 bases, and 9 bases separated the two germline ends. Per germline, CDR1 MNHEY and CDR2 SVGEGT.

This clonotype was picked up a small number of times. The chain combines TRBV2 with TRBJ2-1; D is perhaps TRBD1 or TRBD2 (5 bases each). CDR3 size: 16 residues. Germline V gene lookup returns CDR1 SNHLY and CDR2 FYNNEI. Deletions cut 4 bases from V and 0 bases from J, with 13 bases between. CDR3 DNA: TGTGCCAGCAGTGGGGACGGGTGGAGCTCCTACAATGAGCAGTTCTTC. Its translation is CASSGDGWSSYNEQFF.

This clonotype appeared many times. V usage is TRBV5-5 and J usage is TRBJ2-2; D remains unclear. Between the trimmed V and J ends, which lost 1 base and 3 bases, there was a span of 1 base. CDR3 length: 12 residues. Germline CDR1 SGHKS, CDR2 YYEKEE (reference sequence). CDR3 in DNA: TGTGCCAGCAGCTTGTACACCGGGGAGCTGTTTTTT. This gives the protein CASSLYTGELFF.

In this sample, this clonotype turned up a few times. This rearrangement joins TRBV9 to TRBJ1-1; D is perhaps TRBD1 (5 bases). The CDR3 has 14 amino acids. V lost 0 bases, J lost 4 bases, and 10 bases lay in between. Germline CDR1 and CDR2: SGDLS and YYNGEE. For the CDR3, the DNA is TGTGCCAGCAGCGTAGATTCAGGGACCACTGAAGCTTTCTTT. Encoded protein: CASSVDSGTTEAFF.

A few counts support this clonotype. The chain employs TRBV19 and TRBJ2-3; D is possibly TRBD2 (7 bases). The CDR3 is made up of 13 amino acids. CDR1 and CDR2 (germline): LNHDA, SQIVND (reference sequence). Trimming took off 5 bases at V and 7 bases at J, with 13 bases between the two ends. The CDR3 sequence is CASSALGGHTQYF. CDR3 nucleotides: TGTGCCAGTAGTGCCCTCGGGGGGCATACGCAGTATTTT.

The V gene is TRBV4-3, the J gene TRBJ2-7, with D maybe TRBD2 (5 bases). Germline CDR1 is LGHNA and CDR2 is YSLEER. Between the trimmed V and J ends, which lost 1 base and 2 bases, there was a span of 12 bases. This CDR3 is 15 amino acids long. CDR3 in amino acids: CASSQVEGPPYEQYF. DNA for the CDR3: TGCGCCAGCAGCCAAGTCGAGGGCCCGCCCTACGAGCAGTACTTC.

This clonotype was seen a few times. V gene TRBV12-3 or TRBV12-4 combines with J gene TRBJ1-2; D gene ambiguous. V gave up 1 base and J gave up 8 bases, with 11 bases separating them. The CDR3 spans 13 residues. CDR3 sequence (DNA): TGTGCCAGCAGTTTAGGACCGGACCAGGGCTACACCTTC. Translated, it gives CASSLGPDQGYTF.

The DNA for the CDR3 is TGTGCCAGCAGCTCCCTAGACACAGATACGCAGTATTTT. This codes for CASSSLDTDTQYF. The gene calls are TRBV7-9 and TRBJ2-3; no clear D. V was shortened by 4 bases and J by 2 bases, with 7 bases between the two germline ends. The CDR3 has 13 amino acids. CDR1 and CDR2 (germline): SEHNR, FQNEAQ (reference sequence).

This clonotype has a handful of counts. This sequence joins TRBV5-1 and TRBJ2-1, with D unclear. Germline assignment: CDR1 SGHRS and CDR2 YFSETQ. Trimming stripped 2 bases from V and 10 bases from J, with 16 bases between. This CDR3 has 14 residues. CDR3 sequence (DNA): TGCGCCAGCAGCTTAACGGGCCGCTTTTGGGAGCAGTTCTTC. As protein: CASSLTGRFWEQFF.

A few counts support this clonotype. V usage is TRBV5-1 and J usage is TRBJ2-3; TRBD2 matches at 7 bases. The V gene end was trimmed by 2 bases and the J gene end by 1 base; junction bases not matched to a gene: 7. The CDR3 totals 16 residues. Germline CDR1 is SGHRS and CDR2 is YFSETQ. The CDR3 reads CASSLPAGVGTDTQYF. The CDR3 DNA sequence: TGCGCCAGCAGCTTACCGGCGGGGGTGGGCACAGATACGCAGTATTTT.

A few counts support this clonotype. This chain joins TRBV13 and TRBJ2-7; D call uncertain. V was clipped by 0 bases and J by 3 bases, with 9 bases between them. Germline CDR1 is PRHDT and CDR2 is FYEKMQ (reference sequence). The CDR3 loop spans 14 amino acids. The CDR3 loop is CASSLGAADYEQYF. CDR3 DNA: TGTGCCAGCAGCTTAGGTGCAGCCGACTACGAGCAGTACTTC.

The sample holds a few counts of this clonotype. This chain uses TRBV27 with TRBJ2-2, with D tentatively TRBD2 (7 bases). The CDR3 totals 17 residues. Trimming left V 6 bases short and J 5 bases short, with 22 bases between. CDR1 and CDR2 (germline): MNHEY, SMNVEV (reference sequence). The CDR3 loop is CASSPYRGGGLTGELFF. The CDR3, as DNA: TGTGCCAGCAGCCCCTATAGGGGGGGAGGGTTGACCGGGGAGCTGTTTTTT.

This clonotype was seen a handful of times. The gene calls are TRBV5-1 and TRBJ1-1; the D is unclear. The CDR3 sequence is 13 residues long. V gave up 7 bases and J gave up 1 base, with 11 bases separating them. CDR1 and CDR2 from the germline V gene are SGHRS and YFSETQ. CDR3 nucleotides: TGCGCCAGCTCGTGGGTATCGAACACTGAAGCTTTCTTT. Translated, it gives CASSWVSNTEAFF.

The rearrangement links TRBV5-6 to TRBJ2-1, with 7 positions matching TRBD1. Germline V lookup: CDR1 SGHDT, CDR2 YYEEEE. The CDR3 consists of 18 residues. Trimming at V came to 0 bases and at J to 4 bases, leaving 13 bases not matched to a gene. The chain's CDR3 is CASSLADRVRRDYNEQFF. The CDR3 nucleotides read TGTGCCAGCAGCTTGGCAGACAGGGTGAGGAGAGATTACAATGAGCAGTTCTTC.

J is TRBJ2-5 and V is TRBV13, with D possibly matching TRBD2 (6 bases). The CDR3 extends over 15 amino acids. V lost 0 bases to trimming and J lost 1 base, with 9 bases between them. Germline V gene sequence: CDR1 PRHDT, CDR2 FYEKMQ (reference sequence). The CDR3 DNA follows: TGTGCCAGCAGCTTAGGGGAGGGGATCCAAGAGACCCAGTACTTC. As protein: CASSLGEGIQETQYF. Based on the CDR3 plus reference TRBV13 and TRBJ2-5, the full variable domain is AAGVIQSPRHLIKEKRETATLKCYPIPRHDTVYWYQQGPGQDPQFLISFYEKMQSDKGSIPDRFSAQQFSDYHSELNMSSLELGDSALYFCASSLGEGIQETQYFGPGTRLLVL.

V is TRBV6-2 or TRBV6-3 and J is TRBJ2-1, with D hard to call. Trimming left V 7 bases short and J 2 bases short, with 15 bases between. Germline V gene sequence: CDR1 MNHEY, CDR2 SVGEGT. The CDR3 is made up of 15 amino acids. CDR3 sequence: CASKPLWIAYNEQFF. The CDR3, as DNA: TGTGCCAGCAAACCTTTGTGGATTGCCTACAATGAGCAGTTCTTC.

This clonotype appeared a few times. The chain couples TRBV4-2 to TRBJ2-1, with 12 bases lining up with TRBD2. The J segment lost 7 bases and the V segment lost 4 bases, leaving 5 bases of the junction unmatched. The CDR3 extends over 15 amino acids. The germline gives CDR1 LGHNA, CDR2 YNFKEQ. The CDR3 loop is CASSLLAGGLNEQFF. DNA for the CDR3: TGTGCCAGCAGCCTTCTAGCGGGGGGGCTGAATGAGCAGTTCTTC.

This clonotype has a handful of counts. The chain carries TRBV20-1 and TRBJ2-3; a possible D gene is TRBD1 (5 bases). CDR1 is DFQATT and CDR2 is SNEGSKA in the germline V gene (reference sequence). Trimming removed 3 bases from V and 8 bases from J, with 15 bases in between. This CDR3 is 13 amino acids long. CDR3 sequence reads: CSASARVDGTQYF. The CDR3 DNA follows: TGCAGTGCTAGTGCCAGGGTCGACGGTACGCAGTATTTT.